This T cell receptor beta chain is from a study of blood T cells in healthy people across ages. The CDR3 contains 14 residues. CDR1 and CDR2 (germline): SGHTA, FQGNSA. Losses at the gene ends were 5 bases for V and 8 bases for J; bases not matched to a gene: 9. PCR was performed a second time for about 7 to 12 cycles using a sample-barcoded 5' primer and a J-beta primer mix. TCRdb re-called the 5' RACE reads through MiXCR, storing one row per CDR3 protein. This sample yields around 1,000,000 distinct CDR3 sequences, of which about two fifths are seen a single time; approximately 14% belongs to the top ten. Caucasian, healthy and from Russia, the donors were aged between roughly 6 and 95. Each of the donors had roughly 9.4 milliliters of peripheral blood drawn into EDTA-treated Vacutainer tubes.

The rearrangement joins TRBV7-2 to TRBJ1-2; 9 bases align to TRBD1. Specimen: blood. The sequence came from a man between 18 and 29 years old in good health. The CDR3 coding sequence is TGTGCCAGCAGCCAGCGAGGGACAGGGAGAGGCTACACCTTC. This sequence encodes CASSQRGTGRGYTF.